The 31 T cell receptor beta chains in this list originate from one sample, sequenced in a study of Graves' ophthalmopathy and Graves' hyperthyroidism. Amplification of the TCR beta CDR3 regions used RNA transcripts (as template). The first-round RT-PCR employed HTBI primers together with the Qiagen OneStep RT-PCR kit. A multiplex PCR was then performed as the second round. TCRdb reprocessed the multiplex PCR reads via MiXCR and lists one record per CDR3 protein. Of some 520,000 distinct CDR3 sequences in the sample, about 15% were seen once. Sequencing was carried out using blood. The receptor set was obtained from a woman younger than 45 with Graves' ophthalmopathy.

This clonotype was picked up a small number of times. This chain links TRBV5-6 with TRBJ2-7; the D is unclear. Germline lookup yields CDR1 SGHDT and CDR2 YYEEEE. CDR3 length: 12 amino acids. V was clipped by 4 bases and J by 3 bases, with 8 bases between them. The CDR3 coding sequence is TGTGCCAGCAGCCGACGGTACTACGAGCAGTACTTC. It is translated as CASSRRYYEQYF. Full variable domain (missing parts from reference TRBV5-6 and TRBJ2-7): DAGVTQSPTHLIKTRGQQVTLRCSPKSGHDTVSWYQQALGQGPQFIFQYYEEEERQRGNFPDRFSGHQFPNYSSELNVNALLLGDSALYLCASSRRYYEQYFGPGTRLTVT.

In the case of this clonotype: Given a much more abundant clone one base away, this may be a read error. J is TRBJ2-5 and V is TRBV6-1, with D perhaps matching TRBD1 (5 bases). Germline V lookup: CDR1 MNHNS, CDR2 SASEGT. The CDR3 loop spans 15 amino acids. DNA for the CDR3: TGTGCCAACAGTGAAGACGTCCAGGGCGTGAAGACCCAGTACTTC. Translated, it gives CANSEDVQGVKTQYF.

This clonotype was recorded a few times. The chain uses TRBV7-3 and TRBJ1-1; D is undetermined. V was shortened by 1 base and J by 10 bases, with 16 bases between the two germline ends. Germline V lookup: CDR1 SGHTA, CDR2 FQGTGA. CDR3 size: 14 residues. The CDR3 is CASSLNEGLPGAFF. The CDR3 DNA reads as TGTGCCAGCAGCTTAAACGAGGGCCTCCCGGGAGCTTTCTTT.

For this clonotype: A clone one base away is much larger, so this may be a read error. This chain links TRBV29-1 with TRBJ2-7, with 13 bases aligning to TRBD2. Germline CDR1 and CDR2: SQVTM and ANQGSEA. Trimming took 4 bases from V and 3 from J; bases not matched to a gene: 15. This CDR3 is built from 18 residues. The CDR3 nucleotides read TGCAGCGTTGGAGGGTGGGCTTCGACTAGCGGGGGGTTCTACGAGCAGTACTTC. It codes for CSVGGWASTSGGFYEQYF.

In its sample, this clonotype was seen many times. V is TRBV6-1 and J is TRBJ2-7; 9 nucleotides align to TRBD2. With 2 bases clipped from V and 3 bases from J, the junction kept 5 bases outside the gene matches. Per the germline V gene, CDR1 is MNHNS and CDR2 is SASEGT. The CDR3 is 15 residues long. In nucleotides, the CDR3 is TGTGCCAGCAGTGAATACGAGCGGGGGGACTACGAGCAGTACTTC. Its protein product is CASSEYERGDYEQYF.

This clonotype was observed at least ten times. The chain joins TRBV12-3 or TRBV12-4 to TRBJ2-7, with TRBD2 identical over 7 bases. Trimming at V came to 4 bases and at J to 2 bases, leaving 5 bases not matched to a gene. This CDR3 spans 14 amino acids. CDR3 sequence: CASSSGLVAYEQYF. The CDR3 DNA follows: TGTGCCAGCAGTTCAGGACTAGTTGCCTACGAGCAGTACTTC.

On this clonotype: At one of its ends the junction is not consistent with the germline gene, which may arise from a read error. The chain links TRBV20-1 to TRBJ2-4; 7 positions agree with TRBD1. The CDR3 totals 14 residues. From germline, CDR1 is DFQATT and CDR2 SNEGSKA (reference sequence). The CDR3 DNA follows: TGCAGTGCTAGAGGTCAGGGGGAGAATAACATTAAGTACTTC. Translated, it gives CSARGQGENNIKYF.

The CDR3 DNA follows: TGCAGCGTTGATCGGGATAACACCGGGGAGCTGTTTTTT. This translates into CSVDRDNTGELFF. V usage is TRBV29-1 and J usage is TRBJ2-2; possibly TRBD2 for D (5 bases). V was trimmed by 3 bases and J by 2 bases, leaving 7 bases between them. Germline-derived CDR1 and CDR2 are SQVTM and ANQGSEA. The CDR3 length is 13 residues.

At least ten counts were recorded for this clonotype. The chain couples TRBV12-3 or TRBV12-4 to TRBJ2-7; 7 nucleotides align to TRBD2. The CDR3 totals 15 residues. J lost 3 bases, V lost 1 base, and 6 bases had no gene match. The CDR3 nucleotides read TGTGCCAGCAGTTTAGGGTCTAGCGGCAACTACGAGCAGTACTTC. This translates into CASSLGSSGNYEQYF.

This clonotype was counted at least ten times. The V call is TRBV30, the J call TRBJ2-5; no reliable D call. V gave up 5 bases and J gave up 2 bases, with 6 bases separating them. CDR1 is GTSNPN, CDR2 SVGIG, per germline (reference sequence). The CDR3 loop spans 11 amino acids. Written as DNA, the CDR3 is TGTGCCTGGGGGTTGCAAGAGACCCAGTACTTC. Amino acid sequence: CAWGLQETQYF.

This clonotype was seen many times. V gene TRBV4-1 combines with J gene TRBJ1-6; possible D gene TRBD1, 6 bases. The CDR3 extends over 17 amino acids. With 2 bases removed from V and 9 bases from J, the gap between germline ends came to 20 bases. The V gene's germline CDR1 is MGHRA and CDR2 YSYEKL. DNA of the CDR3: TGCGCCAGCAGCCAATCCCATCTGGGGGCGGTGGGTTCACCCCTCCACTTT. It yields the protein CASSQSHLGAVGSPLHF.

This clonotype was found many times. V is TRBV27 and J is TRBJ1-1; D is possibly TRBD1 (5 bases). The CDR3 runs 14 residues. The V end was cut by 6 bases, the J end by 2 bases, with 13 bases between. CDR1 and CDR2 from the germline V gene are MNHEY and SMNVEV (reference sequence). For the CDR3, the DNA is TGTGCCAGCAGGGCCGGGACGGGAAACACTGAAGCTTTCTTT. This codes for CASRAGTGNTEAFF.

This clonotype was detected many times. The CDR3 DNA follows: TGTGCCAGCAGAAATGGACAGGGTGGTTGGTACGAGCAGTACTTC. Amino acids: CASRNGQGGWYEQYF. The genes are TRBV6-2 or TRBV6-3 and TRBJ2-7; 8 bases line up with TRBD1. Losses at the gene ends were 6 bases for V and 4 bases for J; bases not matched to a gene: 11. The CDR3 extends over 15 amino acids. The germline V gene encodes CDR1 MNHEY and CDR2 SVGEGT.

This clonotype was counted only a few times. The rearrangement joins TRBV10-2 to TRBJ1-1; D uncertain. CDR3 length equals 13 residues. The V end lost 7 bases, the J end lost 1 base, and 10 bases lay between the germline ends. Germline V gives CDR1 WSHSY, CDR2 SAAADI. The CDR3 DNA sequence: TGCGCCAGCACTCCAATTCCGAACACTGAAGCTTTCTTT. Translating it yields CASTPIPNTEAFF.

This clonotype was counted many times. The chain employs TRBV2 and TRBJ2-7; perhaps TRBD2 as D (5 bases). This CDR3 comprises 12 residues. The germline gives CDR1 SNHLY, CDR2 FYNNEI. Trimming stripped 11 bases from V and 0 bases from J, with 11 bases between. CDR3 DNA sequence: TGTGCCGCCCGGGGTAGCTCCTACGAGCAGTACTTC. Protein: CAARGSSYEQYF.

This clonotype was seen only a few times. The rearrangement joins TRBV6-4 to TRBJ2-2, with 11 bases that match TRBD1. The trim removed 6 bases at V and 7 bases at J, leaving 22 bases unmatched. Germline values: CDR1 MRHNA, CDR2 SNTAGT. The CDR3 runs to 20 residues. The CDR3 here is CASRASGTGGRGVLYGELFF. CDR3 coding DNA: TGTGCCAGCAGAGCTTCCGGGACAGGGGGTAGGGGGGTTTTGTACGGGGAGCTGTTTTTT.

This clonotype was observed many times. CDR3 sequence: CATSERPTGQSTDTQYF. CDR3 in DNA: TGTGCCACCAGCGAGCGGCCCACAGGTCAAAGCACAGATACGCAGTATTTT. The chain joins TRBV24-1 to TRBJ2-3; D tentatively fits TRBD1 or TRBD2 (5 bases each). Trimming took 7 bases from V and 0 from J, leaving 19 bases between them. In germline, CDR1 is KGHDR, CDR2 SFDVKD. CDR3 length: 17 residues.

This clonotype was counted many times. The J gene is TRBJ1-3, the V gene TRBV6-1; tentative D call: TRBD1 (5 bases). V lost 7 bases and J lost 0, with 19 bases in between. The CDR3 runs to 17 residues. CDR1 and CDR2 (germline): MNHNS, SASEGT. CDR3 nucleotides: TGTGCCAGCACCCCCAGGGTAGGACTCAGCTCTGGAAACACCATATATTTT. Translated, it gives CASTPRVGLSSGNTIYF.

This clonotype showed up many times. This sequence joins TRBV7-9 and TRBJ1-1; weak D call: TRBD1 (6 bases). Trimming left V 3 bases short and J 7 bases short, with 9 bases between. This CDR3 is built from 12 residues. Germline CDR1 reads SEHNR; CDR2 reads FQNEAQ (reference sequence). CDR3 amino acids: CASSFQGIEAFF. CDR3 DNA: TGTGCCAGCAGCTTCCAGGGGATTGAAGCTTTCTTT.

Ten or more counts support this clonotype. The chain joins TRBV11-2 to TRBJ2-5; no definite D call. V shed 0 bases and J shed 2 bases, with 13 bases lying between them. This CDR3 is built from 16 residues. Germline V gene sequence: CDR1 SGHAT, CDR2 FQNNGV. The CDR3 DNA sequence: TGTGCCAGCAGCTTAGATTTGGCCAGCTATCAAGAGACCCAGTACTTC. Translated: CASSLDLASYQETQYF.

The J gene is TRBJ2-5, the V gene TRBV15, with 11 bases aligning to TRBD2. The CDR3 runs 14 residues. The junction had 2 bases not matched to a gene; V was cut back by 5 bases and J by 3 bases. In germline, CDR1 is LNHNV, CDR2 YYDKDF (reference sequence). CDR3 residues: CATSPGLAEETQYF. For the CDR3, the DNA is TGTGCCACCAGCCCGGGACTAGCGGAAGAGACCCAGTACTTC.

In its sample, this clonotype was seen a few times. The chain employs TRBV30 and TRBJ1-2, with a possible D match to TRBD1 (5 bases). Germline V gene sequence: CDR1 GTSNPN, CDR2 SVGIG (reference sequence). Trimming removed 3 bases at V and 5 bases at J, with 13 bases between. This CDR3 spans 13 amino acids. The CDR3: CAWRRGVGYGYTF. The CDR3 nucleotides read TGTGCCTGGAGGAGGGGAGTGGGATATGGCTACACCTTC.

The chain links TRBV7-3 to TRBJ2-3, with unresolved D. The CDR3 consists of 14 residues. From germline, CDR1 is SGHTA and CDR2 FQGTGA. Trimming removed 0 bases at V and 4 bases at J, with 8 bases between. This chain's CDR3 is CASSLTDTADTQYF. The DNA of the CDR3 is TGTGCCAGCAGCTTAACTGACACCGCAGATACGCAGTATTTT.

Ten or more counts support this clonotype. The gene calls are TRBV6-1 and TRBJ1-1, with D unclear. The CDR3 has 14 residues. The germline V gene encodes CDR1 MNHNS and CDR2 SASEGT. Trimming left V 6 bases short and J 4 bases short, with 15 bases between. In DNA form, the CDR3 reads TGTGCCAGCAGGGAGGGAAACGGTGGCACTGAAGCTTTCTTT. It translates to CASREGNGGTEAFF.

This clonotype was counted many times. The chain uses TRBV10-3 and TRBJ2-5; D could derive from TRBD1 or TRBD2 (5 bases each). V shed 8 bases and J shed 4 bases, with 5 bases lying between them. CDR3 size: 10 residues. Per the germline V gene, CDR1 is ENHRY and CDR2 is SYGVKD. CDR3: CAIGGETQYF. CDR3 nucleotide sequence: TGTGCCATCGGGGGAGAGACCCAGTACTTC.

This clonotype was found many times. J is TRBJ1-1 and V is TRBV7-3; D gene unclear. The germline V gene has CDR1 SGHTA and CDR2 FQGTGA. Deletions cut 2 bases from V and 1 base from J, with 17 bases between. The CDR3 length is 17 residues. The CDR3 is CASSLLGLGSRNTEAFF. Written as DNA, the CDR3 is TGTGCCAGCAGCTTATTGGGGTTGGGCTCACGGAACACTGAAGCTTTCTTT.

This clonotype has ten or more counts. The chain links TRBV13 to TRBJ1-1, with D uncertain. This CDR3 comprises 14 residues. Germline V gene sequence: CDR1 PRHDT, CDR2 FYEKMQ (reference sequence). The V end lost 0 bases, the J end lost 1 base, and 6 bases lay between the germline ends. In nucleotides, the CDR3 is TGTGCCAGCAGCTTAGGGACACCGAACACTGAAGCTTTCTTT. Encoded protein: CASSLGTPNTEAFF.

This clonotype was found many times. The rearrangement uses TRBV5-1 and TRBJ2-7; 15 bases map to TRBD2. With V trimmed by 3 bases and J by 4 bases, 14 bases remained unmatched. CDR3 length: 19 residues. From germline, CDR1 is SGHRS and CDR2 YFSETQ. CDR3 protein: CASSWTSPAGTSGGYEQYF. CDR3 DNA sequence: TGCGCCAGCAGCTGGACCTCACCGGCTGGGACTAGCGGGGGGTACGAGCAGTACTTC.

This clonotype appeared many times. The chain joins TRBV6-5 to TRBJ1-6; D uncertain. The CDR3 totals 17 residues. In germline, CDR1 is MNHEY, CDR2 SVGAGI. Deletions cut 2 bases from V and 2 bases from J, with 13 bases between. CDR3 sequence: CASSYGKGGTYNSPLHF. The CDR3 bases are TGTGCCAGCAGTTACGGGAAGGGAGGAACCTATAATTCACCCCTCCACTTT.

This clonotype was seen at least ten times. This CDR3 reads CASSLQRLNTEAFF. In nucleotides, the CDR3 is TGTGCCAGCAGCTTGCAGAGACTGAACACTGAAGCTTTCTTT. The genes are TRBV7-6 and TRBJ1-1; D ambiguous. The CDR3 loop spans 14 amino acids. Trimming removed 3 bases from V and 0 bases from J, with 8 bases in between. The germline CDR1 and CDR2 sequences are SGHVS and FNYEAQ. The full variable domain, its missing parts supplied by reference TRBV7-6 and TRBJ1-1, is GAGVSQSPRYKVTKRGQDVALRCDPISGHVSLYWYRQALGQGPEFLTYFNYEAQQDKSGLPNDRFSAERPEGSISTLTIQRTEQRDSAMYRCASSLQRLNTEAFFGQGTRLTVV.

This clonotype was counted at least ten times. The rearrangement links TRBV12-3 or TRBV12-4 to TRBJ2-2; 8 nucleotides match TRBD1. This CDR3 region has 15 residues. V dropped 6 bases and J dropped 5; count of bases not matched to a gene: 8. The CDR3 region is CASSSGTGRTGELFF. The CDR3 nucleotides read TGTGCCAGCAGCTCCGGGACAGGCAGGACCGGGGAGCTGTTTTTT.